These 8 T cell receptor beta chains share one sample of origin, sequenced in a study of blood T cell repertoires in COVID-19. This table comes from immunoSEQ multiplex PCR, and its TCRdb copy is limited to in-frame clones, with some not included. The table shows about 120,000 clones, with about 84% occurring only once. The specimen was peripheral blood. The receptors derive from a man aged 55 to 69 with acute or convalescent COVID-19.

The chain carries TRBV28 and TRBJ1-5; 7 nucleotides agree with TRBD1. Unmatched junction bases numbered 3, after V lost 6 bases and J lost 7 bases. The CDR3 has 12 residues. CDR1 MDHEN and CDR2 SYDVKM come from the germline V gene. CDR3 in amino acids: CASSWDRQPQHF. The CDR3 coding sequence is TGTGCCAGCAGCTGGGACAGACAGCCCCAGCATTTT.

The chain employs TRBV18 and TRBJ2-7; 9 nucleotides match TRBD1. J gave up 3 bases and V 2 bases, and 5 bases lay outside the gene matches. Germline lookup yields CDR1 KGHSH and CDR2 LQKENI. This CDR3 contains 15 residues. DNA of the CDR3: TGTGCCAGCTCACCAAGACAGGGGGTGGACTACGAGCAGTACTTC. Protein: CASSPRQGVDYEQYF.

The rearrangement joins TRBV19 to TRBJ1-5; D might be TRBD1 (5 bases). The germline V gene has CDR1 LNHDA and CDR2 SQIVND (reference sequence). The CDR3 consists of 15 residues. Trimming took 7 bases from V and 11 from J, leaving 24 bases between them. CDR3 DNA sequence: TGTGCCAGTACCACTGTTAGGTCAGGGAGGAAGGCCCAGCATTTT. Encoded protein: CASTTVRSGRKAQHF.

The CDR3, as DNA: TGCAGCGTTGAAGATGGGCGGGTTAGCACAGATACGCAGTATTTT. Its translation: CSVEDGRVSTDTQYF. The chain couples TRBV29-1 to TRBJ2-3; D perhaps matches TRBD2 (5 bases). Germline V gives CDR1 SQVTM, CDR2 ANQGSEA. Trimming cost V 0 bases and J 0 bases, with 10 bases left between them. This CDR3 is 15 amino acids long.

The CDR3 nucleotides read TGCAGCGCCGGGGAGGGGACTGAAGCTTTCTTT. Its protein is CSAGEGTEAFF. The genes are TRBV29-1 and TRBJ1-1; TRBD1 is a possible D gene (5 bases). Germline lookup yields CDR1 SQVTM and CDR2 ANQGSEA. V gave up 7 bases and J gave up 5 bases, with 11 bases separating them. This CDR3 contains 11 residues.

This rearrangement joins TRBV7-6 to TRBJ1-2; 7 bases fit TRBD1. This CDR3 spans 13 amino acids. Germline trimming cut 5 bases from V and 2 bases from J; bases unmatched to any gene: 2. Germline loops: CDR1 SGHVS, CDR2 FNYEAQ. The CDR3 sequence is CASSQQGNYGYTF. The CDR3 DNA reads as TGTGCCAGCAGCCAACAGGGGAACTATGGCTACACCTTC.

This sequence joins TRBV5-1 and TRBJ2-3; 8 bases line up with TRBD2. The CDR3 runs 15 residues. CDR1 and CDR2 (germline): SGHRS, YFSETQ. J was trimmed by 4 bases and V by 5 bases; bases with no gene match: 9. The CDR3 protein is CASRSGQAGADTQYF. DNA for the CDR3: TGCGCCAGCAGATCAGGGCAAGCGGGAGCAGATACGCAGTATTTT. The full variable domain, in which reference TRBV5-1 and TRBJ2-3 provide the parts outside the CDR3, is KAGVTQTPRYLIKTRGQQVTLSCSPISGHRSVSWYQQTPGQGLQFLFEYFSETQRNKGNFPGRFSGRQFSNSRSEMNVSTLELGDSALYLCASRSGQAGADTQYFGPGTRLTVL.

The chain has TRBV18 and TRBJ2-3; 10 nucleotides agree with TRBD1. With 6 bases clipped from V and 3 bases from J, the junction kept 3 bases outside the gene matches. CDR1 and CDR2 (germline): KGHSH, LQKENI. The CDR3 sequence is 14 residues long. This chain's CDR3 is CASSKGQGTDTQYF. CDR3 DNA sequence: TGTGCCAGCTCGAAGGGACAGGGGACAGATACGCAGTATTTT.